This T cell receptor beta chain was observed in a study of blood T cell repertoires in COVID-19. Per the original data handling: Amplification with reference gene primers provided the estimates of nucleated cell counts. Profiled with immunoSEQ multiplex PCR; TCRdb holds only in-frame clones, not every one. V, J and clone size were drawn from that table, and D and trimming were deduced from the DNA. The sample holds around 220,000 clones; roughly 80% are singletons and the top ten take 7.5% to 9%. Seattle-derived patients entered the study during active infection and were followed longitudinally. This CDR3 region has 14 residues. V lost 5 bases, J lost 0 bases, and 10 bases lay in between. Germline CDR1 reads LGHDT; CDR2 reads YNNKEL (reference sequence).

J is TRBJ2-5 and V is TRBV3-1 (or the pseudogene TRBV3-2); D perhaps matches TRBD2 (5 bases). Input material: peripheral blood. The clonotype comes from a woman of 80 years or more with COVID-19, enrolled during active disease. Here the CDR3 DNA reads TGTGCCAGCAGCTCCCTCGGGAACCAAGAGACCCAGTACTTC. It codes for CASSSLGNQETQYF.